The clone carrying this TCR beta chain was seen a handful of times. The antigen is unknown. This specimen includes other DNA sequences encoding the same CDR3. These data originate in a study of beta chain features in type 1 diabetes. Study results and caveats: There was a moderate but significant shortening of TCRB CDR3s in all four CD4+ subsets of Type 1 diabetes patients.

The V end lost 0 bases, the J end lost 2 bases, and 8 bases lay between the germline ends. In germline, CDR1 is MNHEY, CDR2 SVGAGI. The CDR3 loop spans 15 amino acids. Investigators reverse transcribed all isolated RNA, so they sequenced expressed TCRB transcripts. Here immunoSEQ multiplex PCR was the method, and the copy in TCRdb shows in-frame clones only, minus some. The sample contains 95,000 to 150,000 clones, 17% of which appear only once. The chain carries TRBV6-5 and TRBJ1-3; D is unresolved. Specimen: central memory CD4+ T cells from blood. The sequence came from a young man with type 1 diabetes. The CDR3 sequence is CASSYSEGTGNTIYF. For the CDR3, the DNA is TGTGCCAGCAGTTACTCAGAAGGGACTGGAAACACCATATATTTT.